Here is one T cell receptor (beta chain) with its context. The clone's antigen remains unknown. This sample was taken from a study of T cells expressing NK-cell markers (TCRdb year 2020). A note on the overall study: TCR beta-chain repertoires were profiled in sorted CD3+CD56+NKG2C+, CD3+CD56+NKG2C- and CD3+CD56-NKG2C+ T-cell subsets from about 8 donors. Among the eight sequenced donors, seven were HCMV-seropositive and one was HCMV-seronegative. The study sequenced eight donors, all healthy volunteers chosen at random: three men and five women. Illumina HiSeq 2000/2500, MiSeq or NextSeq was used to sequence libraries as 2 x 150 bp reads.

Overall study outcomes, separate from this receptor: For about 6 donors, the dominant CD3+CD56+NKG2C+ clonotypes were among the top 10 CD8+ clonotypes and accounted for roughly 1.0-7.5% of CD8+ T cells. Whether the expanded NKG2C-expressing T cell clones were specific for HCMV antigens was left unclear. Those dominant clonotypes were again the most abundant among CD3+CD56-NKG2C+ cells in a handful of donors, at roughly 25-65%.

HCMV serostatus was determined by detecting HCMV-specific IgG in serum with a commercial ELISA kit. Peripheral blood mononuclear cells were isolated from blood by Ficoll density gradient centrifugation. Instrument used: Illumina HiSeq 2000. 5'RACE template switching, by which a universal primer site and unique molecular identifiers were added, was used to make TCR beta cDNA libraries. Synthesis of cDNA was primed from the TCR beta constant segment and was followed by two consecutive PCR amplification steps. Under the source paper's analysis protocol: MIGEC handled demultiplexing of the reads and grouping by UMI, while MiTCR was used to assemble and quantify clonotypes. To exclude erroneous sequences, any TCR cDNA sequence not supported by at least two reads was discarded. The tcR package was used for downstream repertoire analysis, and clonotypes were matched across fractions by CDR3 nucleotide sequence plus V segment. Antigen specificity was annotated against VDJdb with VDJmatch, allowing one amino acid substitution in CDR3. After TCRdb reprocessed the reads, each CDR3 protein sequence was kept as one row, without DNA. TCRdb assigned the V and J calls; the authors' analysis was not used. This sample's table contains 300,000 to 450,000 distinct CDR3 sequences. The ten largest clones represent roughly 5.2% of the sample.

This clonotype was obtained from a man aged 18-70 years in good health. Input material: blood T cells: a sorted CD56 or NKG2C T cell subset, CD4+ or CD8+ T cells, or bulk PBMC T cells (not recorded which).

CDR3 protein: CASSSDRVTNYGYTF. In this chain, TRBV5-1 is recombined with TRBJ1-2; the D gene TCRdb calls, TRBD1, cannot be checked with no DNA. CDR3 length: 15 amino acids, cysteine to phenylalanine. DNA was not recorded. CDR1 SGHRS and CDR2 YFSETQ are derived from the germline V gene.